The 28 T cell receptor beta chains below come from one sample, sequenced in a study of technical replicates of blood from four donors. Only in-frame clones appear in the TCRdb table, and some are missing; sequencing was by immunoSEQ multiplex PCR. The table records about 83,000 clones, roughly nine tenths of them present only once. The sample was T cells isolated from PBMCs. The receptor source for this set is a human donor in good health.

CDR3 region: CASSYSANYGYTF. CDR3 in DNA: TGTGCCAGCAGTTATTCAGCTAACTATGGCTACACCTTC. V and J are TRBV27 and TRBJ1-2; D is ambiguous. Germline V gene lookup returns CDR1 MNHEY and CDR2 SMNVEV (reference sequence). The CDR3 is 13 amino acids. The ends were cut back, 4 bases at V and 0 bases at J, with 6 bases in the middle.

This clone was observed once. This chain uses TRBV4-3 with TRBJ2-6; D call uncertain. Between the trimmed V and J ends, which lost 1 base and 0 bases, there was a span of 10 bases. CDR3 length equals 17 residues. Germline CDR1 and CDR2: LGHNA and YSLEER. The CDR3 region is CASSQVATSSGANVLTF. In DNA form, the CDR3 reads TGCGCCAGCAGCCAAGTGGCGACATCCTCTGGGGCCAACGTCCTGACTTTC.

CDR3 nucleotides: TGTGCCAGTCGGTTAGGGGGCGAATACAATGAGCAGTTCTTC. Encoded protein: CASRLGGEYNEQFF. The chain carries TRBV6-5 and TRBJ2-1, with 7 bases that match TRBD1. The ends lost 9 bases at V and 4 bases at J; junction bases unmatched: 9. The CDR3 runs 14 residues. Germline lookup yields CDR1 MNHEY and CDR2 SVGAGI.

The V call is TRBV27, the J call TRBJ2-5, with D possibly matching TRBD1 (6 bases). Per the germline V gene, CDR1 is MNHEY and CDR2 is SMNVEV (reference sequence). V dropped 2 bases and J dropped 5 bases, with 6 bases sitting between them. The CDR3 loop spans 12 amino acids. The DNA of the CDR3 is TGTGCCAGCAGTTTAAGGGGGGAGACCCAGTACTTC. Translation gives CASSLRGETQYF.

The genes are TRBV15 and TRBJ1-2; TRBD1 is a possible D gene (6 bases). The germline gives CDR1 LNHNV, CDR2 YYDKDF (reference sequence). Between the trimmed V and J ends, which lost 1 base and 1 base, there was a span of 10 bases. CDR3 length: 15 amino acids. The CDR3 coding sequence is TGTGCCACCAGCAGAGTGGACAGACTTAACTATGGCTACACCTTC. Protein product: CATSRVDRLNYGYTF.

V is TRBV5-4 and J is TRBJ2-1, with D tentatively TRBD2 (6 bases). The ends were cut back, 2 bases at V and 10 bases at J, with 10 bases in the middle. The CDR3 runs to 12 residues. CDR1 is SGHNT, CDR2 YYREEE, per germline (reference sequence). CDR3 amino acids: CASSLLGGEQFF. DNA of the CDR3: TGTGCCAGCAGCTTATTAGGAGGGGAGCAGTTCTTC.

This clone came up once. The chain couples TRBV4-3 to TRBJ2-1; 9 bases fit TRBD1. The CDR3 is 17 amino acids. CDR1 is LGHNA and CDR2 is YSLEER in the germline V gene. Trimming took 6 bases from V and 4 from J; bases not matched to a gene: 13. The DNA of the CDR3 is TGCGCCAGCAGGCAACACCCCGGGACAGGGAGATACAATGAGCAGTTCTTC. It encodes CASRQHPGTGRYNEQFF.

J is TRBJ1-5 and V is TRBV30, with 7 positions matching TRBD1. CDR3 length: 14 amino acids. The V and J ends lost 4 bases and 6 bases, in that order; junction bases with no gene match: 9. CDR1 is GTSNPN, CDR2 SVGIG, per germline (reference sequence). The CDR3 protein is CAWNLQGEGQPQHF. Written as DNA, the CDR3 is TGTGCCTGGAACCTGCAGGGGGAAGGTCAGCCCCAGCATTTT.

The chain couples TRBV7-2 to TRBJ1-5; 7 nucleotides match TRBD1. Germline CDR1 and CDR2: SGHTA and FQGNSA. This CDR3 region has 16 residues. J was trimmed by 4 bases and V by 3 bases; bases with no gene match: 9. The CDR3 loop is CASSFRSTGVNQPQHF. In DNA form, the CDR3 reads TGTGCCAGCAGCTTTCGGTCCACAGGGGTGAATCAGCCCCAGCATTTT.

J is TRBJ1-1 and V is TRBV2; D is unresolved. The CDR3 has 11 residues. Germline CDR1 reads SNHLY; CDR2 reads FYNNEI. Trimming cost V 9 bases and J 2 bases, with 7 bases left between them. This CDR3 reads CASRVNTEAFF. CDR3 DNA: TGTGCCAGTCGGGTTAACACTGAAGCTTTCTTT.

The chain uses TRBV11-2 and TRBJ2-7; 9 bases align to TRBD2. V shed 4 bases, J shed 0 bases, and the junction held 4 bases outside the gene matches. Germline CDR1 reads SGHAT; CDR2 reads FQNNGV. The CDR3 has 15 amino acids. CDR3 DNA sequence: TGTGCCAGCAGCTACAGACTAGCGGACTCCTACGAGCAGTACTTC. It codes for CASSYRLADSYEQYF.

CDR3 loop: CASSQGSGRIGEQYF. The CDR3 bases are TGTGCCAGCAGCCAAGGTAGCGGGAGAATCGGGGAGCAGTACTTC. The rearrangement links TRBV7-6 to TRBJ2-7, with TRBD2 matching 9 bases. J gave up 7 bases and V 5 bases, and 12 bases lay outside the gene matches. The germline V gene has CDR1 SGHVS and CDR2 FNYEAQ. This CDR3 has 15 amino acids.

CDR3 protein: CATSSPSWDTDTQYF. The CDR3 region has the DNA TGTGCCACCAGCAGCCCTAGCTGGGACACAGATACGCAGTATTTT. The rearrangement links TRBV15 to TRBJ2-3; D is perhaps TRBD2 (5 bases). V lost 3 bases, J lost 2 bases, and 12 bases lay in between. This CDR3 spans 15 amino acids. In germline, CDR1 is LNHNV, CDR2 YYDKDF (reference sequence).

This chain connects TRBV13 to TRBJ1-3, with 7 positions matching TRBD1. The V segment lost 8 bases and the J segment 0 bases; nucleotides outside the gene matches: 4. The germline V gene has CDR1 PRHDT and CDR2 FYEKMQ (reference sequence). There are 14 residues in the CDR3. Here the CDR3 DNA reads TGTGCCAGCCGGGACAGATCCTCTGGAAACACCATATATTTT. It translates to CASRDRSSGNTIYF.

This chain links TRBV6-5 with TRBJ2-7, with TRBD2 matching over 7 bases. This CDR3 has 13 residues. The germline V gene encodes CDR1 MNHEY and CDR2 SVGAGI. Trimming cost V 2 bases and J 3 bases; bases outside gene matches: 1. CDR3 DNA sequence: TGTGCCAGCAGTTACAGCGGGGTCTACGAGCAGTACTTC. It is translated as CASSYSGVYEQYF.

This sequence joins TRBV10-3 and TRBJ2-7; TRBD2 matches 10 bases. Germline CDR1 reads ENHRY; CDR2 reads SYGVKD. This CDR3 is built from 13 residues. V lost 9 bases to trimming and J lost 2 bases; unmatched junction nucleotides: 4. The CDR3 loop reads CAITSGRAYEQYF. DNA for the CDR3: TGTGCCATTACAAGCGGGAGGGCCTACGAGCAGTACTTC.

In DNA, the CDR3 is TGCGCCAGCAGCTTGCAGGGGGCCACAGATACGCAGTATTTT. Translating gives CASSLQGATDTQYF. The chain uses TRBV5-1 and TRBJ2-3; TRBD1 matches 8 bases. The CDR3 consists of 14 residues. Per germline, CDR1 SGHRS and CDR2 YFSETQ. V lost 1 base to trimming and J lost 2 bases; unmatched junction nucleotides: 0.

The V and J genes are TRBV6-1 and TRBJ2-3, with TRBD2 identical over 9 bases. CDR1 and CDR2 (germline): MNHNS, SASEGT. The V and J ends lost 4 bases and 2 bases, in that order; junction bases with no gene match: 7. The length of the CDR3 is 16 residues. Written as DNA, the CDR3 is TGTGCCAGCAGTGGATTTAGCGGGAGAACCACAGATACGCAGTATTTT. Translating gives CASSGFSGRTTDTQYF.

The chain combines TRBV27 with TRBJ1-4, with 7 bases identical to TRBD1. Germline V gene sequence: CDR1 MNHEY, CDR2 SMNVEV (reference sequence). Losses at the gene ends were 5 bases for V and 6 bases for J; bases not matched to a gene: 9. The CDR3 is 15 amino acids. CDR3 in DNA: TGTGCCAGCAGTCGCCGACAGGGTAGGGATGAAAAACTGTTTTTT. Protein: CASSRRQGRDEKLFF.

This chain's CDR3 is CASTSIQWTYEQYF. CDR3 coding DNA: TGTGCCAGCACTTCGATACAGTGGACCTACGAGCAGTACTTC. J is TRBJ2-7 and V is TRBV28; no reliable D call. This CDR3 is 14 amino acids long. Germline V gives CDR1 MDHEN, CDR2 SYDVKM. V was pared by 7 bases and J by 2 bases, with 15 bases between.

The chain couples TRBV11-3 to TRBJ1-1; TRBD1 matches at 9 bases. The CDR3 consists of 14 residues. V trimming: 5 bases; J trimming: 1 base; junction bases outside the gene matches: 2. Germline CDR1 is SGHNT and CDR2 is YENEEA. The CDR3 sequence is CASSPDRGNTEAFF. In DNA form, the CDR3 reads TGTGCCAGCAGCCCGGACAGGGGGAACACTGAAGCTTTCTTT.

The chain recombines TRBV11-2 with TRBJ1-1, with 7 bases fitting TRBD1. Losses at the gene ends were 2 bases for V and 6 bases for J; bases not matched to a gene: 12. Germline V lookup: CDR1 SGHAT, CDR2 FQNNGV. The CDR3 spans 16 residues. The CDR3 here is CASSLRDSGSPPEAFF. Here the CDR3 DNA reads TGTGCCAGCAGCTTAAGGGACAGCGGGTCGCCGCCTGAAGCTTTCTTT.

The V call is TRBV11-1, the J call TRBJ2-1; TRBD2 matches at 16 bases. CDR1 is SGHAT, CDR2 FQDESV, per germline (reference sequence). This CDR3 region has 19 residues. V trimming: 5 bases; J trimming: 6 bases; junction bases outside the gene matches: 13. The CDR3 DNA sequence: TGTGCCAGCAGCCCTGGACAGGGACTAGCGGGAGGGCCGCGCAATGAGCAGTTCTTC. Its translation is CASSPGQGLAGGPRNEQFF. Variable domain in full (rest from reference TRBV11-1 and TRBJ2-1): EAEVAQSPRYKITEKSQAVAFWCDPISGHATLYWYRQILGQGPELLVQFQDESVVDDSQLPKDRFSAERLKGVDSTLKIQPAELGDSAMYLCASSPGQGLAGGPRNEQFFGPGTRLTVL.

This chain joins TRBV10-3 and TRBJ1-3, with TRBD1 matching 7 bases. The junction had 3 bases not matched to a gene; V was cut back by 6 bases and J by 4 bases. CDR1 and CDR2 from the germline V gene are ENHRY and SYGVKD. This CDR3 region has 13 residues. CDR3 in DNA: TGTGCCATCAGGGGACAGCAAGGAAACACCATATATTTT. This sequence encodes CAIRGQQGNTIYF.

The chain's CDR3 is CASSLEVQLDMGEQYF. CDR3 nucleotides: TGTGCCAGCAGTCTGGAGGTGCAGTTAGATATGGGCGAGCAGTACTTC. The rearrangement joins TRBV28 to TRBJ2-7; tentative D call: TRBD2 (5 bases). This CDR3 is built from 16 residues. The germline V and J ends were trimmed by 5 bases and 6 bases, with 23 bases remaining between them. CDR1 is MDHEN and CDR2 is SYDVKM in the germline V gene. Looking up the rest from reference TRBV28 and TRBJ2-7 gives the full variable domain: DVKVTQSSRYLVKRTGEKVFLECVQDMDHENMFWYRQDPGLGLRLIYFSYDVKMKEKGDIPEGYSVSREKKERFSLILESASTNQTSMYLCASSLEVQLDMGEQYFGPGTRLTVT.

DNA for the CDR3: TGTGCCACTAGCGGTTACAATGAGCAGTTCTTC. Protein: CATSGYNEQFF. The chain carries TRBV6-5 and TRBJ2-1; 7 positions agree with TRBD2. In germline, CDR1 is MNHEY, CDR2 SVGAGI. The CDR3 is made up of 11 amino acids. The trim removed 10 bases at V and 4 bases at J, leaving 1 base unmatched.

The rearrangement joins TRBV5-4 to TRBJ2-7; D is perhaps TRBD2 (6 bases). The germline V gene has CDR1 SGHNT and CDR2 YYREEE (reference sequence). This CDR3 contains 16 residues. The V end was cut by 3 bases, the J end by 2 bases, with 18 bases between. This CDR3 reads CASSSRDWGSAYEQYF. The CDR3 DNA reads as TGTGCCAGCAGCTCCCGGGACTGGGGTTCGGCCTACGAGCAGTACTTC. Based on the CDR3 plus reference TRBV5-4 and TRBJ2-7, the full variable domain is ETGVTQSPTHLIKTRGQQVTLRCSSQSGHNTVSWYQQALGQGPQFIFQYYREEENGRGNFPPRFSGLQFPNYSSELNVNALELDDSALYLCASSSRDWGSAYEQYFGPGTRLTVT.

The CDR3 sequence is CASSGRDSYEQYF. CDR3 in DNA: TGTGCCAGCAGCGGTCGGGATTCCTACGAGCAGTACTTC. The V and J genes are TRBV5-4 and TRBJ2-7; D is possibly TRBD2 (5 bases). The V gene lost 4 bases and the J gene lost 1 base, with 9 bases spanning the gap. Germline V gives CDR1 SGHNT, CDR2 YYREEE (reference sequence). CDR3 length: 13 amino acids.